This T cell receptor (beta chain) was identified during a study of technical replicates of blood from a few donors. Assay: immunoSEQ multiplex PCR; the TCRdb copy retains only in-frame clones and omits some. This sample has tens of thousands of clones, with 93% found just once. The V segment lost 6 bases and the J segment 6 bases; nucleotides outside the gene matches: 7. In germline, CDR1 is MNHEY, CDR2 SVGAGI. This CDR3 has 13 amino acids. The TCR sequence derives from a human donor in good health. The chain is built from TRBV6-5 and TRBJ1-1; 7 nucleotides agree with TRBD1. Sequenced sample: T cells isolated from PBMCs. The CDR3 here is CASSLTGRSEAFF. The CDR3 nucleotides are TGTGCCAGCAGCCTGACAGGGAGGTCTGAAGCTTTCTTT.